This TCR beta chain was sequenced in a study of T cells in localized non-small cell lung cancer. The protocol was immunoSEQ multiplex PCR, while the TCRdb copy is restricted to in-frame clones and leaves out a portion. The sample carries 40,000 to 60,000 clones, 81% recorded once. A note on this clone: The antigen remains undetermined.

Germline CDR1 reads MNHEY; CDR2 reads SMNVEV (reference sequence). The CDR3 is made up of 15 amino acids. Unmatched junction bases numbered 3, after V lost 3 bases and J lost 1 base. Study-level findings and limits: Multi-region tumor sequencing was not done, so intratumor heterogeneity could not be excluded. Uninvolved neighboring lung showed the greatest T cell clonality, exceeding tumor.

The specimen was peripheral blood mononuclear cells, collected before any cancer treatment. This chain uses TRBV27 with TRBJ2-1, with 7 bases aligning to TRBD2. This receptor was obtained from a man aged 40 to 75 with stage III lung adenocarcinoma. Here the CDR3 DNA reads TGTGCCAGCAGTTTGGACGGGGGGTCCTACAATGAGCAGTTCTTC. This codes for CASSLDGGSYNEQFF.